This T cell receptor (beta chain) appears in the sequencing data of a study of blood T cell repertoires in COVID-19. Looking at the study overall: The United States, Italy and Spain were the sources of the acute and convalescent COVID-19 samples. PBMCs, B-cell-depleted T cells, or T cells provided the cDNA or gDNA that made up the material.

Original processing methods: It was from reference gene primer amplification that nucleated cell counts were estimated. TCRdb's table, derived via immunoSEQ multiplex PCR, lists solely in-frame clones and lacks some. That table supplies the V and J calls and clone size; D and trimming were determined from the DNA. The sample yields approximately 65,000 clones, 65% to 80% seen once. The receptor comes from a human donor in a cohort sampled during active COVID-19. Sequencing input: peripheral blood.

As DNA, the CDR3 is TGCGCCAGCAGCCCTCAACTCATAGCGGGGGGAGGGGAGACCCAGTACTTC. This sequence encodes CASSPQLIAGGGETQYF. The V call is TRBV4-3, the J call TRBJ2-5, with 10 bases matching TRBD2. Losses at the gene ends were 4 bases for V and 5 bases for J; bases not matched to a gene: 13. The CDR3 is made up of 17 amino acids. Germline assignment: CDR1 LGHNA and CDR2 YSLEER.